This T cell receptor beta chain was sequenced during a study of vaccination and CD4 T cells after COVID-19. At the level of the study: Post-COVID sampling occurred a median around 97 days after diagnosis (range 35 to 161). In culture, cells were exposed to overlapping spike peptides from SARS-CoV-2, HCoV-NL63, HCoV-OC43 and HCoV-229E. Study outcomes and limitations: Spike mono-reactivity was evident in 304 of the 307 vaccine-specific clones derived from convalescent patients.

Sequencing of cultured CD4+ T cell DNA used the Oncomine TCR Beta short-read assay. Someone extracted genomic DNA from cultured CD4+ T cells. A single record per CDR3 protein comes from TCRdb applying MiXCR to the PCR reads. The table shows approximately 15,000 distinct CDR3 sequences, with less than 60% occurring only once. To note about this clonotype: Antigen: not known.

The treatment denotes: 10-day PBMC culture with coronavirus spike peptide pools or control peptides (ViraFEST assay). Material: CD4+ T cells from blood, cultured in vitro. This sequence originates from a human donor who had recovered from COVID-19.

The CDR3 coding sequence is TGCAGTACCCCCTTAGCAGATACGCAGTATTTT. This encodes CSTPLADTQYF. This sequence joins TRBV20-1 and TRBJ2-3, with unresolved D. Between the trimmed V and J ends, which lost 8 bases and 4 bases, there was a span of 10 bases. The CDR3 sequence is 11 residues long. CDR1 and CDR2 (germline): DFQATT, SNEGSKA (reference sequence).